The 2 T cell receptor beta chains below were found in one sample sequenced in a study of blood T cell repertoires in COVID-19. The repertoire was sequenced with immunoSEQ multiplex PCR; TCRdb's copy has only in-frame clones and lacks some. In the table there are tens of thousands of clones, around 80% of which are singletons. Sequencing used peripheral blood. Receptors originate from a man of 80 years or more with acute or convalescent COVID-19.

The chain combines TRBV7-9 with TRBJ1-1; D is unresolved. Germline V gene sequence: CDR1 SEHNR, CDR2 FQNEAQ (reference sequence). The V and J ends lost 0 bases and 1 base respectively, with 12 bases between them. CDR3 length: 16 amino acids. DNA of the CDR3: TGTGCCAGCAGCTTAGCCCCCCCAGAAGAGAACACTGAAGCTTTCTTT. It yields the protein CASSLAPPEENTEAFF.

The chain is built from TRBV19 and TRBJ1-4; possible D gene TRBD1, 5 bases. The germline gives CDR1 LNHDA, CDR2 SQIVND (reference sequence). The CDR3 is 16 amino acids. Trimming cost V 2 bases and J 1 base, with 11 bases left between them. CDR3 region: CASSIWGRGTNEKLFF. The CDR3 DNA follows: TGTGCCAGTAGTATATGGGGGAGGGGAACTAATGAAAAACTGTTTTTT.